This TCR beta chain stems from a study of blood T cell repertoires in COVID-19. Per the study methods: By means of reference gene primer amplification, nucleated cell counts were estimated. Profiling relied on immunoSEQ multiplex PCR, and the TCRdb table lists in-frame clones only, not all of them. V and J calls and clone size follow that table, whereas D and trimming were derived from the DNA. The repertoire consists of 350,000 to 450,000 clones, with around 89% occurring once and the leading ten covering about 1.4%. Trimming cost V 8 bases and J 0 bases; bases outside gene matches: 12. Germline V gene sequence: CDR1 SNHLY, CDR2 FYNNEI. The CDR3 totals 18 residues.

The V call is TRBV2, the J call TRBJ2-1, with 11 positions matching TRBD2. This clonotype originated in a woman between 40 and 50 years old with COVID-19, enrolled during active disease. The specimen was peripheral blood. CDR3 bases: TGTGCCAGCTCTCGATCACTAGCGGGAGAGGGCTCCTACAATGAGCAGTTCTTC. Amino acid sequence: CASSRSLAGEGSYNEQFF.